The clone carrying this T cell receptor beta chain has just a few counts. Its antigen is unknown. The CDR3 totals 16 residues. The germline CDR1 and CDR2 sequences are LGHNA and YSLEER. V shed 1 base and J shed 4 bases, with 14 bases lying between them. A sample-barcoded 5' primer and a J-beta primer mix were used in a second PCR of about 6 to 11 cycles. Each TCR beta cDNA got a 12-nucleotide random molecular identifier. From the 5' RACE reads, TCRdb called clonotypes with MiXCR, one entry per CDR3 protein. The data contain approximately 800,000 distinct CDR3 sequences, approximately 67% of them singletons. The sample originates from a study of blood T cells in healthy people across ages. Study-wide findings and caveats: A greater number of naive CD4+ cells and higher diversity distinguished long-lived donors from aged donors.

The chain carries TRBV4-3 and TRBJ2-1; D may be TRBD1 (7 bases). Material for sequencing was blood. This clonotype originated in a man between 25 and 39 years old in good health. In DNA form, the CDR3 reads TGCGCCAGCAGCCAAGCCGGGGGACAGCTATACAATGAGCAGTTCTTC. It codes for CASSQAGGQLYNEQFF.